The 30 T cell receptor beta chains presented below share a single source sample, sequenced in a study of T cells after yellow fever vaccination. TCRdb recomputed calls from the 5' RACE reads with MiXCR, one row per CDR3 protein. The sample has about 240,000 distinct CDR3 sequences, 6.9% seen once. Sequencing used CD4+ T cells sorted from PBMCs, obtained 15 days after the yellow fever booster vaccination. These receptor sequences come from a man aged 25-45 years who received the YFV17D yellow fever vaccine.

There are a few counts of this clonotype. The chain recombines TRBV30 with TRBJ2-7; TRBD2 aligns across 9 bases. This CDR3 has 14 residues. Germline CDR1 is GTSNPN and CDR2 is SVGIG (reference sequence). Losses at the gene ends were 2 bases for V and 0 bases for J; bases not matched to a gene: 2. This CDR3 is CAWSLAGSSYEQYF. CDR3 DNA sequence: TGTGCCTGGAGTCTAGCGGGGAGCTCCTACGAGCAGTACTTC. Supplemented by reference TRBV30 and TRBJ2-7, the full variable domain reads SQTIHQWPATLVQPVGSPLSLECTVEGTSNPNLYWYRQAAGRGLQLLFYSVGIGQISSEVPQNLSASRPQDRQFILSSKKLLLSDSGFYLCAWSLAGSSYEQYFGPGTRLTVT.

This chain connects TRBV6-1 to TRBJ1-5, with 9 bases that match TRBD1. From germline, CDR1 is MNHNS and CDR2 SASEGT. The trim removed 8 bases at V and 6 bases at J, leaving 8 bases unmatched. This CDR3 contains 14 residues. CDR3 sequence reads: CASYQGQGGQPQHF. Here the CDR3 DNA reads TGTGCCAGCTACCAGGGACAGGGCGGTCAGCCCCAGCATTTT.

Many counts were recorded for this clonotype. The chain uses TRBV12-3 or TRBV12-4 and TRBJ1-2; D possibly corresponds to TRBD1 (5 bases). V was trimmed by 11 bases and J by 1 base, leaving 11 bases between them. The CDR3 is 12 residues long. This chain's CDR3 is CAAGRDNYGYTF. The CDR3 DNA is TGTGCCGCAGGGAGAGATAACTATGGCTACACCTTC.

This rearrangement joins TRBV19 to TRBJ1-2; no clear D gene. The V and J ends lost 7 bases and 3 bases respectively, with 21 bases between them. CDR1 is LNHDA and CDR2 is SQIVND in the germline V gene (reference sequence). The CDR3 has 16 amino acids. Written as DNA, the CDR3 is TGTGCCAGTACCACCACCATGCGGAAGTCCCACTATGGCTACACCTTC. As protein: CASTTTMRKSHYGYTF.

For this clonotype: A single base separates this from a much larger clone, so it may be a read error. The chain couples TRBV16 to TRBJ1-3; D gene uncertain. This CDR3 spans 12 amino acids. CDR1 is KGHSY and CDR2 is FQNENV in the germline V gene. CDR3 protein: CASSNSANTIYF. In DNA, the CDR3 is TGTGCCAGCAGCAACTCTGCAAACACCATATATTTT.

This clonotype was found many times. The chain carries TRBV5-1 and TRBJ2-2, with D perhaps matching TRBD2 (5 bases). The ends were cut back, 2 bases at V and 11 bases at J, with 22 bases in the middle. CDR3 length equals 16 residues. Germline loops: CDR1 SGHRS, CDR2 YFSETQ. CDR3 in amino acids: CASSLSSLVGKAELFF. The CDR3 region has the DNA TGCGCCAGCAGCTTATCTTCACTAGTAGGGAAGGCTGAGCTGTTTTTT.

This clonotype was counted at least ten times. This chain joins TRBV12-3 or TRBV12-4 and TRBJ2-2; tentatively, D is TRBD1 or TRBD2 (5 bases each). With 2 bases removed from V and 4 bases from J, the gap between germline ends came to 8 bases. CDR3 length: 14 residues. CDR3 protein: CASSLSGTTGELFF. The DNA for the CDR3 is TGTGCCAGCAGTTTATCCGGGACCACCGGGGAGCTGTTTTTT.

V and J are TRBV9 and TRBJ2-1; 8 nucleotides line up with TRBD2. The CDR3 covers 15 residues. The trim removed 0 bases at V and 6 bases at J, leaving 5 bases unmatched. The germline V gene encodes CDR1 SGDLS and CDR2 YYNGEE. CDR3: CASSVDAGGFNEQFF. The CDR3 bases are TGTGCCAGCAGCGTAGACGCGGGAGGTTTCAATGAGCAGTTCTTC.

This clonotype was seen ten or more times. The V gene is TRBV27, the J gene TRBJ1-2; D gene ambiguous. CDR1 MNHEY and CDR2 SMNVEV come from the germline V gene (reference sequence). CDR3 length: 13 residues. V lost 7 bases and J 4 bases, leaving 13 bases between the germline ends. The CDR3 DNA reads TGTGCCAGCACGCCCTCCCCGGGCTATGGCTACACCTTC. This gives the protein CASTPSPGYGYTF.

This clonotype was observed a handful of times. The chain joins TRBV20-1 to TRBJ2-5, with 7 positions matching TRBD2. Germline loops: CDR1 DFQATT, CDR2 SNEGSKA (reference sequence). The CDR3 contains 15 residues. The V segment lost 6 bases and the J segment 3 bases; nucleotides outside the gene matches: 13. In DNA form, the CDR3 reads TGCAGTGCGTATCACCTCGGGAGGATGGAAGAGACCCAGTACTTC. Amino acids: CSAYHLGRMEETQYF.

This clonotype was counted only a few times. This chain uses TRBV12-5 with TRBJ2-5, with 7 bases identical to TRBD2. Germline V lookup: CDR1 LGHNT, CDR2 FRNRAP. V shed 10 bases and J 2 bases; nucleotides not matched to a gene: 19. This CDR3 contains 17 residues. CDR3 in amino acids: CANHWGMKREEQETQYF. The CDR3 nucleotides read TGTGCTAACCATTGGGGGATGAAGCGGGAAGAACAAGAGACCCAGTACTTC. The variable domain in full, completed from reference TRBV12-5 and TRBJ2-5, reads DARVTQTPRHKVTEMGQEVTMRCQPILGHNTVFWYRQTMMQGLELLAYFRNRAPLDDSGMPKDRFSAEMPDATLATLKIQPSEPRDSAVYFCANHWGMKREEQETQYFGPGTRLLVL.

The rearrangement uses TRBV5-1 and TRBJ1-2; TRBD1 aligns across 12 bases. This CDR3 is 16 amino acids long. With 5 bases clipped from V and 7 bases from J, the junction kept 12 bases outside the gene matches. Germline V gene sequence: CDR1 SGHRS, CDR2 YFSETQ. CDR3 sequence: CASSYNPGQGAGGYTF. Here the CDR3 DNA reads TGCGCCAGCAGTTACAACCCGGGACAGGGGGCTGGTGGCTACACCTTC.

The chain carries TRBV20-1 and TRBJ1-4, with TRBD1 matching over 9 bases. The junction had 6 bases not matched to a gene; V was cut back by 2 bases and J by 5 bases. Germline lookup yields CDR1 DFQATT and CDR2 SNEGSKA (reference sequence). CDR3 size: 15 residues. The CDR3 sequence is CSARLAGTGNEKLFF. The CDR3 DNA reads TGCAGTGCTAGATTAGCCGGGACAGGGAATGAAAAACTGTTTTTT.

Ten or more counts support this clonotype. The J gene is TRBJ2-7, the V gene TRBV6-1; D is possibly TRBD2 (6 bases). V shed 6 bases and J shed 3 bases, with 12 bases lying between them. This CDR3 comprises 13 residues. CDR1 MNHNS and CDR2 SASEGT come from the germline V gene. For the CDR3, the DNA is TGTGCCAGCAGCCCCCGGGAGAACTACGAGCAGTACTTC. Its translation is CASSPRENYEQYF.

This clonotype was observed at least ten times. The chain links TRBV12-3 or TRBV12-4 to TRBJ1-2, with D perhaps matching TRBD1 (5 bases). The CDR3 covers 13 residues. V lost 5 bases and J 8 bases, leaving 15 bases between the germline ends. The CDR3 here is CASSSSGHSGYTF. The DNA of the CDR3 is TGTGCCAGCAGTAGTTCAGGGCACAGCGGCTACACCTTC.

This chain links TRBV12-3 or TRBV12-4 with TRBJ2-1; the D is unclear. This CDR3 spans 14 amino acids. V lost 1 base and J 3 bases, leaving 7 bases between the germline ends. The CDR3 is CASSLGVRYNEQFF. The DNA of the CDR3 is TGTGCCAGCAGTTTAGGGGTTCGCTACAATGAGCAGTTCTTC.

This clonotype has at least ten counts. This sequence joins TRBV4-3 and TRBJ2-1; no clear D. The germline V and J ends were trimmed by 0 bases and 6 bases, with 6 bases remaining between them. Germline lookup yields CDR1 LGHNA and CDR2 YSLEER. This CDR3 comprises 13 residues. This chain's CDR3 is CASSQEFGNEQFF. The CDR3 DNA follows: TGCGCCAGCAGCCAAGAGTTCGGCAATGAGCAGTTCTTC.

CDR3 DNA sequence: TGTGCCAGCAGCGAGGGACTTCATTCATCAGAAAAACTGTTTTTT. It is translated as CASSEGLHSSEKLFF. The chain recombines TRBV7-2 with TRBJ1-4; possibly TRBD1 for D (5 bases). V lost 5 bases and J lost 8, with 18 bases in between. The CDR3 is 15 amino acids. Germline values: CDR1 SGHTA, CDR2 FQGNSA.

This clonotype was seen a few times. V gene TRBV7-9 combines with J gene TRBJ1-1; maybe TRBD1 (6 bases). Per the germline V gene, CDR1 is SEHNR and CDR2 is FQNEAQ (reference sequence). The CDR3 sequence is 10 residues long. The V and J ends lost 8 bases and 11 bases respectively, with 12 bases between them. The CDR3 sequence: CASGQQVAFF. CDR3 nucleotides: TGTGCCAGCGGACAGCAGGTTGCTTTCTTT.

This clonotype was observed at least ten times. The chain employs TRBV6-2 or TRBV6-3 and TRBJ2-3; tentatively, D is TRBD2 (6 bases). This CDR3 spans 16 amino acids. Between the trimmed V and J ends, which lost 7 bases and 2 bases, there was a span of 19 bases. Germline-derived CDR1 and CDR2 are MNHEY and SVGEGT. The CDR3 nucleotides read TGTGCCAGCAAAACGGAAACGGGGAGGTACACAGATACGCAGTATTTT. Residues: CASKTETGRYTDTQYF.

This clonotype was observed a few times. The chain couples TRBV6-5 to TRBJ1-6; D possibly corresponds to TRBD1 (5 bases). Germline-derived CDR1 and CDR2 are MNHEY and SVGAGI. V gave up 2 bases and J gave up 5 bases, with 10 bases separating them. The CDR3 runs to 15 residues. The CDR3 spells CASSYPRGDNSPLHF. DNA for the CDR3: TGTGCCAGCAGTTACCCTCGGGGGGATAATTCACCCCTCCACTTT.

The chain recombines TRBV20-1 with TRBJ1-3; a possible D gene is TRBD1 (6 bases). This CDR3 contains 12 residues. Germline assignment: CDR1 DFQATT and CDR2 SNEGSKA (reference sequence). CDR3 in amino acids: CGGGSSGNTIYF. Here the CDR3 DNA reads TGCGGTGGGGGCAGCTCTGGAAACACCATATATTTT.

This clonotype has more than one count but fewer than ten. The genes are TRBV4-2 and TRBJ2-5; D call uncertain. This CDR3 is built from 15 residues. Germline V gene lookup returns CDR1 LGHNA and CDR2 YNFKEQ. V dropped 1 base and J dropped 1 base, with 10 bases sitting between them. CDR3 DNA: TGTGCCAGCAGCCAAGCCCCTGTGGGCCAAGAGACCCAGTACTTC. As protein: CASSQAPVGQETQYF.

The CDR3: CASSVETGADTQYF. CDR3 bases: TGTGCCAGCAGCGTAGAGACAGGCGCAGATACGCAGTATTTT. The chain couples TRBV9 to TRBJ2-3; the D gene is possibly TRBD1 (6 bases). CDR3 length equals 14 residues. Trimming took off 0 bases at V and 4 bases at J, with 9 bases between the two ends. Looked up from germline, CDR1 is SGDLS and CDR2 is YYNGEE.

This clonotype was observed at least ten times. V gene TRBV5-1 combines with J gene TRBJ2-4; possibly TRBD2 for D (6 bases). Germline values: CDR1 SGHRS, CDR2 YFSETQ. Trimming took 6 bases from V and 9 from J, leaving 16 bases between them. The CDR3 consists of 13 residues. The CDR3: CASKPGDTPIQYF. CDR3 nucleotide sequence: TGCGCCAGCAAACCGGGAGATACCCCCATTCAGTACTTC.

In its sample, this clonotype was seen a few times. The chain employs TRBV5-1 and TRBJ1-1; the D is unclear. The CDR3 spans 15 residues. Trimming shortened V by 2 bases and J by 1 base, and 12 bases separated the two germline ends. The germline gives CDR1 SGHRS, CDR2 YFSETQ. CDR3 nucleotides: TGCGCCAGCAGCTTAGGATGGTCCACGAACACTGAAGCTTTCTTT. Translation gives CASSLGWSTNTEAFF.

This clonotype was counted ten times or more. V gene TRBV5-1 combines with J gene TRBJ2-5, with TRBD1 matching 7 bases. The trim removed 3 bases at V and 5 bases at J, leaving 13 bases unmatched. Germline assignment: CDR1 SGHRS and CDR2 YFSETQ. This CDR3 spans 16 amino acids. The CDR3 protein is CASSSLTGTRWETQYF. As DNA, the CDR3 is TGCGCCAGCAGCTCCTTGACAGGGACCAGGTGGGAGACCCAGTACTTC.

The CDR3 DNA is TGCAGTGCTAGAGCGGAAAATGAGCAGTTCTTC. It codes for CSARAENEQFF. The genes are TRBV20-1 and TRBJ2-1; D remains unclear. This CDR3 comprises 11 residues. Germline V CDR1 and CDR2: DFQATT, SNEGSKA (reference sequence). The V gene lost 1 base and the J gene lost 7 bases, with 5 bases spanning the gap.

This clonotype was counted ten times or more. CDR3 protein: CAIRFQAYNSPLHF. The CDR3 DNA reads as TGTGCCATCAGATTTCAGGCTTATAATTCACCCCTCCACTTT. The chain recombines TRBV10-3 with TRBJ1-6; D is uncertain. The CDR3 is 14 amino acids. Germline V gene sequence: CDR1 ENHRY, CDR2 SYGVKD. Trimming cost V 6 bases and J 4 bases, with 10 bases left between them.

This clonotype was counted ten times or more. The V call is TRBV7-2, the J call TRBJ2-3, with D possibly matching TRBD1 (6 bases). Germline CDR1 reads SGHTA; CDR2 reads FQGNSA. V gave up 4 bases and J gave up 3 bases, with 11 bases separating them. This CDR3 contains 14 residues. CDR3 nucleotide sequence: TGTGCCAGCAGCTCACGGACAGTGACAGATACGCAGTATTTT. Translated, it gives CASSSRTVTDTQYF.